This T cell receptor beta chain was sequenced during a study of blood T cells in healthy people across ages. The study's findings and limits: With naive T cell percentage, TCR beta diversity showed a strong correlation.

The second PCR ran roughly 7 to 12 cycles with a sample-barcoded 5' primer and J-beta primers. The authors tagged each cDNA molecule using a template-switch adaptor with 12 random nucleotides. TCRdb fed the 5' RACE reads into MiXCR, producing one record per CDR3 protein. Found here are 650,000 to 1,000,000 distinct CDR3 sequences, roughly 34% of them singletons; the top ten hold under 15%. Trimming took 0 bases from V and 7 from J; bases not matched to a gene: 9. CDR1 is SGHRS, CDR2 YFSETQ, per germline. The length of the CDR3 is 17 residues. Regarding this clonotype: The target antigen is unknown.

For every donor, a draw yielded around 10 milliliters of peripheral blood. Researchers report isolating at least 6.5 million PBMCs per sample. The sequence derives from a man between 18 and 29 years old in good health. The sample was blood. The chain links TRBV5-1 to TRBJ2-1; 11 bases are a match to TRBD1. CDR3 bases: TGCGCCAGCAGCTTGGCACTTCCGGACAGGGGGCCAAATGAGCAGTTCTTC. Protein sequence: CASSLALPDRGPNEQFF.